What follows is one TCR beta chain and its context. The data were obtained in a study of blood T cell repertoires in COVID-19. Study as a whole: The cDNA or gDNA used as material had been derived from T cells, B-cell-depleted T cells, or PBMCs.

Seattle patients were enrolled while actively infected and followed longitudinally. Per the germline V gene, CDR1 is LGHDT and CDR2 is YNNKEL (reference sequence). V was shortened by 4 bases and J by 1 base, with 5 bases between the two germline ends. The CDR3 covers 13 residues. Clones were sequenced by immunoSEQ multiplex PCR, and TCRdb holds only the in-frame ones, with some missing. This table has about 150,000 clones, 65% to 90% appearing once. The sequencing input was peripheral blood. This sequence was found in a woman aged 55-70 years with COVID-19, enrolled during active disease. V gene TRBV3-1 (or the pseudogene TRBV3-2) combines with J gene TRBJ1-3; D not resolved. CDR3 protein: CASSPLSGNTIYF. The DNA for the CDR3 is TGTGCCAGCAGCCCCCTTTCTGGAAACACCATATATTTT.